One sample yielded the 9 T cell receptor beta chains listed below, sequenced in a study of T-cell memory formation after mild COVID-19. TCRdb re-derived calls from the 5' RACE reads in MiXCR, one entry per CDR3 protein. The sample lists approximately 100,000 distinct CDR3 sequences; around 10% were seen once. Sequenced: PBMCs or a T cell subset sorted from them (not recorded which). The receptors derive from a man between 18 and 35 years old who had mild COVID-19 (a few samples of this study predate the infection). Cell type and time point are not known.

The V and J genes are TRBV5-1 and TRBJ2-5; perhaps TRBD1 as D (5 bases). The CDR3 is made up of 15 amino acids. In germline, CDR1 is SGHRS, CDR2 YFSETQ. The germline V and J ends were trimmed by 4 bases and 4 bases, with 17 bases remaining between them. CDR3 residues: CASSPYRQIPETQYF. The CDR3 nucleotides are TGCGCCAGCAGCCCCTACCGACAGATACCAGAGACCCAGTACTTC.

This clonotype was detected only a few times. The chain recombines TRBV9 with TRBJ2-6; D is unresolved. The CDR3 consists of 17 residues. Germline CDR1 and CDR2: SGDLS and YYNGEE. Trimming took 0 bases from V and 0 from J, leaving 10 bases between them. For the CDR3, the DNA is TGTGCCAGCAGCGTAGGAGCGTCAAGCTCTGGGGCCAACGTCCTGACTTTC. It yields the protein CASSVGASSSGANVLTF.

This clonotype was observed at least ten times. The V gene is TRBV7-9, the J gene TRBJ2-2; the D gene is possibly TRBD2 (7 bases). V lost 5 bases, J lost 7 bases, and 20 bases lay in between. Germline CDR1 SEHNR, CDR2 FQNEAQ (reference sequence). The CDR3 extends over 16 amino acids. CDR3 in amino acids: CASSPPRGGPGGELFF. The CDR3 DNA follows: TGTGCCAGCAGCCCCCCTAGGGGGGGGCCGGGCGGGGAGCTGTTTTTT.

The rearrangement joins TRBV11-2 to TRBJ1-6, with 11 nucleotides matching TRBD1. Unmatched junction bases numbered 4, after V lost 3 bases and J lost 6 bases. Germline CDR1 reads SGHAT; CDR2 reads FQNNGV. CDR3 length: 16 residues. The CDR3 nucleotides read TGTGCCAGCAGCTTCCATGGGACAGGGGGTAATTCACCCCTCCACTTT. It translates to CASSFHGTGGNSPLHF.

This clonotype was seen many times. V is TRBV7-9 and J is TRBJ2-3, with D possibly being TRBD1 or TRBD2 (5 bases each). Trimming stripped 5 bases from V and 5 bases from J, with 17 bases between. Germline assignment: CDR1 SEHNR and CDR2 FQNEAQ (reference sequence). The CDR3 loop spans 15 amino acids. The CDR3 loop is CASSNLGGARDTQYF. The DNA of the CDR3 is TGTGCCAGCAGCAACCTTGGGGGAGCCCGAGATACGCAGTATTTT.

The table lists this clonotype with a few counts. The V call is TRBV6-5, the J call TRBJ2-7; no clear D gene. Per germline, CDR1 MNHEY and CDR2 SVGAGI. The V end lost 0 bases, the J end lost 6 bases, and 15 bases lay between the germline ends. The CDR3 sequence is 15 residues long. CDR3 loop: CASSYSSQAWGEQYF. The CDR3 nucleotides are TGTGCCAGCAGTTACTCGTCGCAGGCCTGGGGCGAGCAGTACTTC.

This clonotype occurred once. The J gene is TRBJ2-6, the V gene TRBV9; 9 bases map to TRBD2. Germline V gives CDR1 SGDLS, CDR2 YYNGEE. The CDR3 spans 18 residues. V dropped 4 bases and J dropped 2; count of bases not matched to a gene: 10. The CDR3 nucleotides are TGTGCCAGCAGCTACCGACAGGCGGGGGGGCCTGGGGCCAACGTCCTGACTTTC. It is translated as CASSYRQAGGPGANVLTF.

This clonotype has only a few counts. The rearrangement uses TRBV7-2 and TRBJ2-2, with 9 bases aligning to TRBD1. This CDR3 contains 16 residues. V dropped 4 bases and J dropped 4; count of bases not matched to a gene: 7. CDR1 and CDR2 from the germline V gene are SGHTA and FQGNSA. The CDR3 bases are TGTGCCAGCAGCTCCGACAGGGGGGTTAGCACCGGGGAGCTGTTTTTT. Its translation: CASSSDRGVSTGELFF.

This clonotype was counted a few times. The rearrangement joins TRBV28 to TRBJ2-7; TRBD1 agrees at 7 bases. V lost 3 bases, J lost 9 bases, and 11 bases stayed unmatched. The CDR3 is made up of 14 amino acids. CDR1 MDHEN and CDR2 SYDVKM come from the germline V gene. CDR3 in DNA: TGTGCCAGCAGTTTCAGGGGGTCGGAAATAGGGCAGTACGTC. Amino acids: CASSFRGSEIGQYV.